The source of this TCR beta chain is a study of long-term antiretroviral therapy in people with HIV. Study information: Earliest sampling preceded the 2015 immediate-ART recommendation by about a decade.

The length of the CDR3 is 17 residues. V lost 3 bases to trimming and J lost 5 bases; unmatched junction nucleotides: 8. Germline V gene data show CDR1 as SGHDN and CDR2 as FVKESK. Every participant with HIV received treatment in the United States. The libraries were made with immunoSEQ v3.0 at survey level. Sequencing set out to capture about 35,000-55,000 T-cell genomes per sample. Sequenced by immunoSEQ multiplex PCR; TCRdb stores in-frame clones only, minus some. Among 7,500 to 10,000 clones listed, 80% to 90% were seen once. General study results and limits: There were no data on ART adherence, viral resistance or therapy changes, a gap that limits inferences about post-ART repertoire changes.

Concerning this clone itself: Antigen: not known.

This TCR derives from a man aged 35 to 55 with HIV. The sequenced sample was unsorted PBMCs, obtained 0.7 years after starting antiretroviral therapy. This chain uses TRBV14 with TRBJ2-2; 11 bases align to TRBD1. The CDR3 nucleotides read TGTGCCAGCAGCCATCTACCGGGACAGGGGGTGACCGGGGAGCTGTTTTTT. Encoded protein: CASSHLPGQGVTGELFF.